These 29 T cell receptor beta chains were sequenced from one sample in a study of T cell responses to AZD1222 COVID-19 vaccine. The data were produced by immunoSEQ multiplex PCR, yet TCRdb's version contains in-frame clones alone and is incomplete. Among about 150,000 clones listed, roughly 90% were seen once. The sequencing used peripheral blood, collected on day 0 of AZD1222 vaccination. Receptors originate from an adult in good health.

The chain has TRBV4-3 and TRBJ2-1, with D perhaps TRBD2 (6 bases). The CDR3 contains 17 residues. Germline V gives CDR1 LGHNA, CDR2 YSLEER. V was cut by 1 base and J by 3 bases, with 16 bases left in between. CDR3 loop: CASSQVIRGWGYNEQFF. The CDR3 DNA sequence: TGCGCCAGCAGCCAAGTCATCCGGGGGTGGGGCTACAATGAGCAGTTCTTC.

The rearrangement uses TRBV5-1 and TRBJ2-3; 7 bases line up with TRBD1. Looked up from germline, CDR1 is SGHRS and CDR2 is YFSETQ. CDR3 length: 13 amino acids. Trimming cost V 7 bases and J 6 bases; bases outside gene matches: 8. The CDR3 DNA follows: TGCGCCAGCCGGACAGGTATGGTGGATACGCAGTATTTT. This translates into CASRTGMVDTQYF. Full variable domain (missing parts from reference TRBV5-1 and TRBJ2-3): KAGVTQTPRYLIKTRGQQVTLSCSPISGHRSVSWYQQTPGQGLQFLFEYFSETQRNKGNFPGRFSGRQFSNSRSEMNVSTLELGDSALYLCASRTGMVDTQYFGPGTRLTVL.

The sample holds one count of this clone. This chain joins TRBV7-9 and TRBJ2-2; TRBD2 matches 9 bases. Looked up from germline, CDR1 is SEHNR and CDR2 is FQNEAQ (reference sequence). The CDR3 loop spans 15 amino acids. J gave up 6 bases and V 6 bases, and 8 bases lay outside the gene matches. The CDR3 sequence is CASSPPGLASGELFF. The CDR3 DNA follows: TGTGCCAGCAGTCCCCCGGGACTAGCTTCCGGGGAGCTGTTTTTT. Full variable domain (remainder filled in from reference TRBV7-9 and TRBJ2-2): DTGVSQNPRHKITKRGQNVTFRCDPISEHNRLYWYRQTLGQGPEFLTYFQNEAQLEKSRLLSDRFSAERPKGSFSTLEIQRTEQGDSAMYLCASSPPGLASGELFFGEGSRLTVL.

The J gene is TRBJ1-2, the V gene TRBV7-2; a weak D match, TRBD1 (6 bases). Trimming cost V 4 bases and J 6 bases, with 15 bases left between them. The germline V gene has CDR1 SGHTA and CDR2 FQGNSA. The CDR3 runs to 14 residues. The DNA for the CDR3 is TGTGCCAGCAGCTCGAATAGGGGGATTGATGGCTACACCTTC. Translation: CASSSNRGIDGYTF.

The J gene is TRBJ2-5, the V gene TRBV9; D gene ambiguous. The CDR3 consists of 15 residues. Germline CDR1 is SGDLS and CDR2 is YYNGEE. V shed 3 bases and J shed 1 base, with 13 bases lying between them. As DNA, the CDR3 is TGTGCCAGCAGCGCTGCTCCCGTCATCCAAGAGACCCAGTACTTC. Encoded protein: CASSAAPVIQETQYF.

V is TRBV27 and J is TRBJ2-7; either TRBD1 or TRBD2 may fit D (6 bases each). Germline V gene sequence: CDR1 MNHEY, CDR2 SMNVEV (reference sequence). CDR3 length equals 14 residues. V was shortened by 7 bases and J by 3 bases, with 16 bases between the two germline ends. CDR3 protein: CASTGAGDYYEQYF. CDR3 bases: TGTGCCAGCACGGGGGCAGGGGATTACTACGAGCAGTACTTC.

V is TRBV3-1 (or the pseudogene TRBV3-2) and J is TRBJ1-3; D not resolved. Germline-derived CDR1 and CDR2 are LGHDT and YNNKEL (reference sequence). This CDR3 contains 15 residues. With 1 base removed from V and 0 bases from J, the gap between germline ends came to 7 bases. The CDR3 sequence is CASSQASPSGNTIYF. The DNA of the CDR3 is TGTGCCAGCAGCCAAGCCTCACCCTCTGGAAACACCATATATTTT.

The V call is TRBV5-1, the J call TRBJ1-2; no clear D. CDR3 size: 14 residues. V lost 0 bases and J lost 2, with 8 bases in between. Germline V gives CDR1 SGHRS, CDR2 YFSETQ. The CDR3 DNA is TGCGCCAGCAGCTTGGGGACGGCAAACTATGGCTACACCTTC. Translating it yields CASSLGTANYGYTF.

This sequence joins TRBV19 and TRBJ1-2; TRBD1 might be the D (6 bases). Trimming stripped 6 bases from V and 1 base from J, with 12 bases between. Germline loops: CDR1 LNHDA, CDR2 SQIVND (reference sequence). The CDR3 contains 14 residues. The CDR3 nucleotides are TGTGCCAGTAGGGACAGAGAGATTAACTATGGCTACACCTTC. It yields the protein CASRDREINYGYTF.

V is TRBV7-3 and J is TRBJ2-1; TRBD1 or TRBD2 may be the D gene (5 bases each). Between the trimmed V and J ends, which lost 7 bases and 8 bases, there was a span of 12 bases. The germline V gene has CDR1 SGHTA and CDR2 FQGTGA. The CDR3 runs to 12 residues. The CDR3 coding sequence is TGTGCCAGCACATCACGGGGCGATGAGCAGTTCTTC. This gives the protein CASTSRGDEQFF.

The chain is built from TRBV9 and TRBJ2-3; 9 nucleotides line up with TRBD1. CDR1 is SGDLS and CDR2 is YYNGEE in the germline V gene. There are 13 residues in the CDR3. V dropped 9 bases and J dropped 0; count of bases not matched to a gene: 2. The CDR3 coding sequence is TGTGCCACGGGGACAGGGAGCACAGATACGCAGTATTTT. This sequence encodes CATGTGSTDTQYF.

The CDR3 loop is CASSLGLAGGNEQFF. CDR3 DNA sequence: TGTGCCAGCAGCTTAGGCCTAGCGGGAGGCAATGAGCAGTTCTTC. The chain carries TRBV7-9 and TRBJ2-1, with 11 bases fitting TRBD2. Germline-derived CDR1 and CDR2 are SEHNR and FQNEAQ (reference sequence). V was pared by 1 base and J by 6 bases, with 2 bases of the junction left unmatched. The CDR3 has 15 residues.

The rearrangement links TRBV5-6 to TRBJ2-2, with D unclear. V lost 2 bases and J lost 8, with 10 bases in between. Germline V gives CDR1 SGHDT, CDR2 YYEEEE. CDR3 length equals 13 residues. The DNA for the CDR3 is TGTGCCAGCAGCTTTACTCTTGCGGGGGAGCTGTTTTTT. Translating it yields CASSFTLAGELFF. Using reference TRBV5-6 and TRBJ2-2 for the parts outside the CDR3, the full variable domain is DAGVTQSPTHLIKTRGQQVTLRCSPKSGHDTVSWYQQALGQGPQFIFQYYEEEERQRGNFPDRFSGHQFPNYSSELNVNALLLGDSALYLCASSFTLAGELFFGEGSRLTVL.

V is TRBV6-1 and J is TRBJ1-4; 8 bases map to TRBD1. The CDR3 runs to 18 residues. Per the germline V gene, CDR1 is MNHNS and CDR2 is SASEGT. V dropped 2 bases and J dropped 2; count of bases not matched to a gene: 10. The CDR3 protein is CASSELAGGGRTNEKLFF. CDR3 nucleotide sequence: TGTGCCAGCAGTGAATTGGCAGGGGGCGGTCGGACTAATGAAAAACTGTTTTTT.

The chain joins TRBV14 to TRBJ1-2, with D unresolved. V was pared by 0 bases and J by 8 bases, with 7 bases between. This CDR3 region has 12 residues. Germline CDR1 SGHDN, CDR2 FVKESK. This chain's CDR3 is CASSQERWGYTF. CDR3 DNA sequence: TGTGCCAGCAGCCAAGAGAGATGGGGCTACACCTTC.

This clone appeared a single time. The chain combines TRBV4-3 with TRBJ2-2; TRBD1 might be the D (7 bases). V lost 4 bases and J lost 1, with 13 bases in between. The germline V gene has CDR1 LGHNA and CDR2 YSLEER. This CDR3 spans 16 amino acids. CDR3 in amino acids: CASSLGGGLNTGELFF. CDR3 nucleotide sequence: TGCGCCAGCAGCCTTGGAGGGGGCTTGAACACCGGGGAGCTGTTTTTT.

The chain links TRBV28 to TRBJ1-5; D is uncertain. The CDR3 totals 19 residues. V lost 8 bases and J 0 bases, leaving 26 bases between the germline ends. CDR1 is MDHEN, CDR2 SYDVKM, per germline. CDR3 nucleotides: TGTGCCAGCCTACACCCGGGCCCGGTACAACTGAATAGCAATCAGCCCCAGCATTTT. This codes for CASLHPGPVQLNSNQPQHF.

This chain links TRBV6-5 with TRBJ2-7; 8 nucleotides align to TRBD1. The CDR3 is made up of 14 amino acids. Germline V gene data show CDR1 as MNHEY and CDR2 as SVGAGI. V lost 6 bases, J lost 3 bases, and 7 bases stayed unmatched. The DNA for the CDR3 is TGTGCCAGCAGCCTAGGACAGGGTTACTACGAGCAGTACTTC. Protein product: CASSLGQGYYEQYF.

The chain employs TRBV5-4 and TRBJ1-2, with 8 bases that match TRBD1. The V gene's germline CDR1 is SGHNT and CDR2 YYREEE (reference sequence). The CDR3 is 17 residues long. The V gene end was trimmed by 6 bases and the J gene end by 1 base; junction bases not matched to a gene: 14. The CDR3, as DNA: TGTGCCAGCACCATACCGGGACAGGCAGAACTTAACTATGGCTACACCTTC. Translated, it gives CASTIPGQAELNYGYTF.

Comments on this clone: Distinct nucleotide sequences in the sample also encode this CDR3. The J gene is TRBJ2-7, the V gene TRBV21-1. TRBV21-1 is given as a pseudogene. The CDR3 contains 18 residues. The CDR3 DNA is TGTGCCAGCAGCAGCCCAGGGGGGCGACAGGGAGGGCTCTACGAGCAGTACTTC. Translated: CASSSPGGRQGGLYEQYF.

The rearrangement uses TRBV3-1 (or the pseudogene TRBV3-2) and TRBJ1-5, with D uncertain. This CDR3 contains 14 residues. Deletions cut 4 bases from V and 1 base from J, with 8 bases between. The germline CDR1 and CDR2 sequences are LGHDT and YNNKEL (reference sequence). The DNA of the CDR3 is TGTGCCAGCAGCCCCATAGACAGCAATCAGCCCCAGCATTTT. Its translation is CASSPIDSNQPQHF.

The chain couples TRBV12-3 or TRBV12-4 to TRBJ1-2; 9 bases fit TRBD1. The ends lost 5 bases at V and 7 bases at J; junction bases unmatched: 5. The CDR3 length is 13 residues. CDR3 in DNA: TGTGCCAGCAGTCCGGACAGGGGTGGTGGCTACACCTTC. Its protein product is CASSPDRGGGYTF.

The rearrangement joins TRBV19 to TRBJ1-5, with a tentative D call TRBD1 (5 bases). The length of the CDR3 is 15 residues. Trimming shortened V by 5 bases and J by 6 bases, and 17 bases separated the two germline ends. CDR1 and CDR2 from the germline V gene are LNHDA and SQIVND (reference sequence). As DNA, the CDR3 is TGTGCCAGTAGTGCGTACTCCACCGGGGGTCAGCCCCAGCATTTT. This encodes CASSAYSTGGQPQHF.

The chain combines TRBV19 with TRBJ2-7, with D perhaps TRBD2 (5 bases). Germline CDR1 is LNHDA and CDR2 is SQIVND (reference sequence). The CDR3 length is 15 residues. The V and J ends lost 5 bases and 0 bases respectively, with 14 bases between them. This chain's CDR3 is CASSDRGYSSYEQYF. In DNA, the CDR3 is TGTGCCAGTAGTGACCGGGGTTACAGCTCCTACGAGCAGTACTTC.

The V and J genes are TRBV10-1 and TRBJ2-5; D possibly corresponds to TRBD1 (6 bases). V was pared by 7 bases and J by 1 base, with 34 bases between. This CDR3 region has 21 residues. In germline, CDR1 is WNHNN, CDR2 SYGVQD (reference sequence). In nucleotides, the CDR3 is TGCGCCAGCACCGTTAAACTCCCCCCGGGACCAAAATTCAGGGGCCAAGAGACCCAGTACTTC. Translated, it gives CASTVKLPPGPKFRGQETQYF.

The rearrangement uses TRBV18 and TRBJ1-2; 8 bases are a match to TRBD1. The CDR3 totals 15 residues. CDR1 is KGHSH, CDR2 LQKENI, per germline. With 6 bases clipped from V and 7 bases from J, the junction kept 13 bases outside the gene matches. The CDR3 nucleotides are TGTGCCAGCTCGAAAAAGGACAGGGAGAATTCTGGCTACACCTTC. Its protein is CASSKKDRENSGYTF. Full variable domain (missing parts from reference TRBV18 and TRBJ1-2): NAGVMQNPRHLVRRRGQEARLRCSPMKGHSHVYWYRQLPEEGLKFMVYLQKENIIDESGMPKERFSAEFPKEGPSILRIQQVVRGDSAAYFCASSKKDRENSGYTFGSGTRLTVV.

The CDR3 region is CASSLQTGVQNTEAFF. CDR3 coding DNA: TGTGCCAGCAGCTTACAGACAGGGGTCCAGAACACTGAAGCTTTCTTT. The gene calls are TRBV7-3 and TRBJ1-1; the match to TRBD1 covers 8 bases. CDR3 size: 16 residues. The germline gives CDR1 SGHTA, CDR2 FQGTGA. J was trimmed by 1 base and V by 2 bases; bases with no gene match: 6.

The chain has TRBV3-1 (or the pseudogene TRBV3-2) and TRBJ1-1; the D is unclear. The CDR3 has 13 amino acids. Germline V lookup: CDR1 LGHDT, CDR2 YNNKEL (reference sequence). Between the trimmed V and J ends, which lost 3 bases and 12 bases, there was a span of 17 bases. CDR3 DNA: TGTGCCAGCAGCCACCGGTCGCAGGTCGCGACTTTCTTT. It codes for CASSHRSQVATFF.

The chain recombines TRBV7-2 with TRBJ2-3, with D perhaps matching TRBD1 or TRBD2 (5 bases each). V lost 5 bases and J lost 0, with 15 bases in between. The CDR3 covers 16 residues. Germline CDR1 is SGHTA and CDR2 is FQGNSA. The CDR3 is CASSAPPGRSTDTQYF. The DNA for the CDR3 is TGTGCCAGCAGCGCTCCACCGGGACGCAGCACAGATACGCAGTATTTT. Combining the CDR3 with reference TRBV7-2 and TRBJ2-3 gives the whole variable domain GAGVSQSPSNKVTEKGKDVELRCDPISGHTALYWYRQSLGQGLEFLIYFQGNSAPDKSGLPSDRFSAERTGGSVSTLTIQRTQQEDSAVYLCASSAPPGRSTDTQYFGPGTRLTVL.